This T cell receptor (beta chain) was identified in a study of blood T cells in healthy people across ages. With a J-beta primer mix and a sample-barcoded 5' primer, a second PCR ran about 7 to 12 cycles. TCRdb re-analysed the 5' RACE reads in MiXCR, keeping a single row per CDR3 protein. The sample has some 730,000 distinct CDR3 sequences; over 20% are singletons. This CDR3 has 15 amino acids. V lost 5 bases, J lost 13 bases, and 25 bases lay in between. The TCR comes from a man between 65 and 80 years old in good health. Sequencing was performed on blood. This rearrangement joins TRBV12-3 or TRBV12-4 to TRBJ2-3; possible D gene TRBD2, 7 bases. The CDR3 is CASSPGRGGADAEYF. As DNA, the CDR3 is TGTGCCAGCAGTCCAGGGAGAGGGGGGGCAGATGCGGAGTATTTT.